These 28 T cell receptor beta chains share one sample of origin, sequenced in a study of blood T cell repertoires in COVID-19. Measured with immunoSEQ multiplex PCR; TCRdb has only the in-frame clones, and not every one. The data hold about 240,000 clones, with approximately 83% observed a single time. Source material: peripheral blood. Source of these receptors: a woman older than 75 with acute or convalescent COVID-19.

This clone was observed once. The CDR3 nucleotides are TGTGCCAGCAGGGACAGGGGGCTCGCATACGGAGGTCAGCCCCAGCATTTT. Protein product: CASRDRGLAYGGQPQHF. The V gene is TRBV2, the J gene TRBJ1-5; the match to TRBD1 covers 11 bases. CDR1 is SNHLY, CDR2 FYNNEI, per germline. This CDR3 contains 17 residues. The J segment lost 6 bases and the V segment lost 6 bases, leaving 13 bases of the junction unmatched.

The rearrangement joins TRBV5-1 to TRBJ1-1, with 12 bases fitting TRBD1. Germline V gene sequence: CDR1 SGHRS, CDR2 YFSETQ. The CDR3 totals 16 residues. J was trimmed by 5 bases and V by 4 bases; bases with no gene match: 9. The CDR3: CASSPGQGAVQTEAFF. The CDR3, as DNA: TGCGCCAGCAGCCCGGGACAGGGGGCTGTGCAAACTGAAGCTTTCTTT.

The chain has TRBV7-2 and TRBJ1-2; D may be TRBD1 (5 bases). V lost 3 bases and J lost 0, with 8 bases in between. This CDR3 region has 14 residues. Germline CDR1 reads SGHTA; CDR2 reads FQGNSA. CDR3 sequence reads: CASSLGGPNYGYTF. CDR3 DNA: TGTGCCAGCAGCTTGGGGGGTCCTAACTATGGCTACACCTTC.

The chain has TRBV5-1 and TRBJ2-5; 9 nucleotides align to TRBD1. CDR1 is SGHRS, CDR2 YFSETQ, per germline. With 2 bases clipped from V and 5 bases from J, the junction kept 4 bases outside the gene matches. The CDR3 totals 14 residues. The CDR3 loop is CASSLPGQGETQYF. The CDR3 DNA reads as TGCGCCAGCAGCTTACCGGGACAGGGCGAGACCCAGTACTTC.

This rearrangement joins TRBV19 to TRBJ1-5; D remains unclear. Trimming pared 3 bases from V and 1 base from J, leaving 7 bases between. This CDR3 has 14 amino acids. From germline, CDR1 is LNHDA and CDR2 SQIVND (reference sequence). The CDR3 spells CASSMGASNQPQHF. The CDR3 DNA follows: TGTGCCAGTAGTATGGGAGCAAGCAATCAGCCCCAGCATTTT.

The J gene is TRBJ2-2, the V gene TRBV21-1; the D segment call TRBD1 is taken from the table without a DNA check. TRBV21-1 is shown as a pseudogene. This CDR3 spans 16 amino acids. CDR3 in DNA: TGTGCCAGCAGCAAAGGTCCGACAGGGAACACCGGGGAGCTGTTTTTT. Translating gives CASSKGPTGNTGELFF.

The chain has TRBV27 and TRBJ2-2; D is undetermined. Germline CDR1 MNHEY, CDR2 SMNVEV (reference sequence). Trimming took off 5 bases at V and 6 bases at J, with 16 bases between the two ends. CDR3 size: 15 residues. The CDR3 sequence is CASSESWARPGELFF. DNA of the CDR3: TGTGCCAGCAGTGAATCATGGGCGAGACCCGGGGAGCTGTTTTTT.

The chain links TRBV20-1 to TRBJ2-3; tentatively, D is TRBD1 (5 bases). CDR3 length equals 13 residues. Germline assignment: CDR1 DFQATT and CDR2 SNEGSKA (reference sequence). V was trimmed by 3 bases and J by 4 bases, leaving 11 bases between them. The DNA for the CDR3 is TGCAGTGCTAGTAGGCAGGGCCCAGATACGCAGTATTTT. Amino acids: CSASRQGPDTQYF.

This clone was observed a single time. The chain couples TRBV2 to TRBJ1-3; tentative D call: TRBD1 (5 bases). The CDR3 has 15 amino acids. Germline V gene sequence: CDR1 SNHLY, CDR2 FYNNEI. The V end was cut by 6 bases, the J end by 4 bases, with 16 bases between. CDR3 sequence (DNA): TGTGCCAGCAGGGGGGGTTCGGGGGACGGAAACACCATATATTTT. Translated, it gives CASRGGSGDGNTIYF.

The chain uses TRBV5-1 and TRBJ1-1; no firm D call. The CDR3 is 13 amino acids. Germline loops: CDR1 SGHRS, CDR2 YFSETQ. Trimming removed 4 bases from V and 11 bases from J, with 18 bases in between. The CDR3 spells CASSPGPGERAFF. The CDR3 bases are TGCGCCAGCAGCCCCGGCCCCGGAGAGCGGGCTTTCTTT. Combining the CDR3 with reference TRBV5-1 and TRBJ1-1 gives the whole variable domain KAGVTQTPRYLIKTRGQQVTLSCSPISGHRSVSWYQQTPGQGLQFLFEYFSETQRNKGNFPGRFSGRQFSNSRSEMNVSTLELGDSALYLCASSPGPGERAFFGQGTRLTVV.

V and J are TRBV5-6 and TRBJ1-2; weak D call: TRBD1 (5 bases). The V end was cut by 4 bases, the J end by 6 bases, with 19 bases between. CDR1 is SGHDT and CDR2 is YYEEEE in the germline V gene. This CDR3 is 15 amino acids long. CDR3 bases: TGTGCCAGCAGCCTCGACCGCAGGGAAAATAATGGCTACACCTTC. Translated: CASSLDRRENNGYTF.

This clone was seen only once. This chain connects TRBV23-1 to TRBJ2-7; tentative D call: TRBD2 (6 bases). TRBV23-1 carries the ORF label, with uncertain function. V was pared by 0 bases and J by 2 bases, with 11 bases between. The CDR3 extends over 15 amino acids. CDR3 sequence reads: CASSQSRREPYEQYF. As DNA, the CDR3 is TGCGCCAGCAGTCAATCGAGGAGGGAGCCCTACGAGCAGTACTTC.

The chain joins TRBV4-2 to TRBJ1-2, with 7 bases lining up with TRBD1. The V gene's germline CDR1 is LGHNA and CDR2 YNFKEQ. V was pared by 2 bases and J by 8 bases, with 11 bases of the junction left unmatched. This CDR3 region has 15 residues. This CDR3 reads CASSQNLGTVGGYTF. CDR3 in DNA: TGTGCCAGCAGCCAAAATCTCGGGACAGTTGGCGGCTACACCTTC.

The chain employs TRBV3-1 (or the pseudogene TRBV3-2) and TRBJ2-3; D not resolved. The germline gives CDR1 LGHDT, CDR2 YNNKEL (reference sequence). V was pared by 0 bases and J by 1 base, with 11 bases between. CDR3 size: 16 residues. CDR3 sequence reads: CASSQDWHAGTDTQYF. The CDR3 nucleotides are TGTGCCAGCAGCCAAGATTGGCACGCCGGCACAGATACGCAGTATTTT.

This sequence joins TRBV2 and TRBJ2-2, with a possible D match to TRBD1 (6 bases). Trimming shortened V by 8 bases and J by 6 bases, and 16 bases separated the two germline ends. The CDR3 runs to 14 residues. Germline-derived CDR1 and CDR2 are SNHLY and FYNNEI. The CDR3 nucleotides are TGTGCCAGCCAAGGACCCACAGGGTCCGGGGAGCTGTTTTTT. Residues: CASQGPTGSGELFF.

This sequence joins TRBV10-2 and TRBJ2-5, with 8 nucleotides matching TRBD2. The CDR3 runs 15 residues. Germline CDR1 and CDR2: WSHSY and SAAADI. V gave up 4 bases and J gave up 0 bases; unmatched junction bases: 4. The CDR3 here is CASSAVAGYQETQYF. The DNA for the CDR3 is TGCGCCAGCAGTGCAGTAGCGGGGTACCAAGAGACCCAGTACTTC.

This rearrangement joins TRBV7-8 to TRBJ1-5; 10 positions match TRBD1. V lost 3 bases to trimming and J lost 0 bases; unmatched junction nucleotides: 8. The CDR3 spans 18 residues. Germline V gene data show CDR1 as SGHVS and CDR2 as FQNEAQ. CDR3 sequence reads: CASSLNGRQGASNQPQHF. CDR3 DNA: TGTGCCAGCAGCTTGAATGGGCGACAGGGGGCTAGCAATCAGCCCCAGCATTTT.

The chain employs TRBV27 and TRBJ1-6; weak D call: TRBD1 (5 bases). The V gene's germline CDR1 is MNHEY and CDR2 SMNVEV (reference sequence). This CDR3 region has 14 residues. Deletions cut 8 bases from V and 8 bases from J, with 16 bases between. In nucleotides, the CDR3 is TGTGCCAGCTCACCTTGGGTCAGGGATTCACCCCTCCACTTT. This encodes CASSPWVRDSPLHF.

This clone was observed a handful of times. CDR3 nucleotides: TGTGCCAGCAGCCCAATTCGAGCGGGGGCCTTAGGGCAGTTCTTC. It encodes CASSPIRAGALGQFF. V and J are TRBV11-2 and TRBJ2-1, with 8 positions matching TRBD2. Germline V CDR1 and CDR2: SGHAT, FQNNGV. Germline trimming cut 5 bases from V and 12 bases from J; bases unmatched to any gene: 15. The CDR3 is 15 amino acids.

The gene calls are TRBV6-6 and TRBJ2-7; 8 bases are a match to TRBD1. The V gene's germline CDR1 is MNHNY and CDR2 SVGAGI (reference sequence). The CDR3 is 15 residues long. V lost 2 bases, J lost 2 bases, and 5 bases stayed unmatched. The CDR3 is CASSYPTGEPYEQYF. In DNA, the CDR3 is TGTGCCAGCAGTTACCCGACAGGGGAGCCCTACGAGCAGTACTTC.

The chain employs TRBV15 and TRBJ1-5, with D possibly matching TRBD1 (5 bases). The CDR3 loop spans 15 amino acids. V lost 8 bases and J 0 bases, leaving 14 bases between the germline ends. Germline loops: CDR1 LNHNV, CDR2 YYDKDF (reference sequence). In DNA, the CDR3 is TGTGCCACCGCGGAGGGAGGGACTAGCAATCAGCCCCAGCATTTT. It encodes CATAEGGTSNQPQHF.

The chain combines TRBV28 with TRBJ2-7; 7 bases align to TRBD1. Germline CDR1 and CDR2: MDHEN and SYDVKM. V lost 6 bases to trimming and J lost 3 bases; unmatched junction nucleotides: 8. The CDR3 spans 14 residues. CDR3 amino acids: CASSRPGQSYEQYF. CDR3 sequence (DNA): TGTGCCAGCAGCCGCCCGGGACAGAGCTACGAGCAGTACTTC.

The chain recombines TRBV9 with TRBJ2-1; 12 bases map to TRBD2. V shed 3 bases, J shed 8 bases, and the junction held 6 bases outside the gene matches. The germline V gene has CDR1 SGDLS and CDR2 YYNGEE. The CDR3 sequence is 15 residues long. CDR3 coding DNA: TGTGCCAGCAGCGCCCCTAGCGGGGGGGCCGATGAGCAGTTCTTC. Translation gives CASSAPSGGADEQFF.

This rearrangement joins TRBV6-6 to TRBJ1-1; 8 bases map to TRBD1. The J segment lost 5 bases and the V segment lost 6 bases, leaving 8 bases of the junction unmatched. This CDR3 has 14 amino acids. Germline CDR1 MNHNY, CDR2 SVGAGI (reference sequence). The CDR3 sequence is CASRPTQGATEAFF. The CDR3 coding sequence is TGTGCCAGCAGACCAACTCAGGGGGCGACTGAAGCTTTCTTT.

The J gene is TRBJ1-2, the V gene TRBV5-3; D is perhaps TRBD1 (5 bases). TRBV5-3 is flagged as an ORF with uncertain function. The CDR3 is 15 amino acids. With 7 bases removed from V and 1 base from J, the gap between germline ends came to 17 bases. This CDR3 reads CARPQGGGSNYGYTF. The CDR3 DNA sequence: TGTGCCAGACCCCAGGGTGGGGGGAGTAACTATGGCTACACCTTC.

The chain joins TRBV2 to TRBJ1-2; a possible D gene is TRBD1 (5 bases). CDR1 and CDR2 from the germline V gene are SNHLY and FYNNEI. This CDR3 is built from 14 residues. V was cut by 4 bases and J by 4 bases, with 13 bases left in between. The CDR3 bases are TGTGCCAGCAGTGTGATGACAGACACCTATGGCTACACCTTC. This gives the protein CASSVMTDTYGYTF.

V usage is TRBV7-8 and J usage is TRBJ1-2; the D gene is possibly TRBD1 (5 bases). Trimming shortened V by 5 bases and J by 6 bases, and 19 bases separated the two germline ends. The CDR3 has 15 amino acids. Germline-derived CDR1 and CDR2 are SGHVS and FQNEAQ. In nucleotides, the CDR3 is TGTGCCAGCAGCCCTGGCCCCGGCAGGGTGGATGGCTACACCTTC. As protein: CASSPGPGRVDGYTF.

This chain links TRBV28 with TRBJ1-2, with D maybe TRBD1 (6 bases). V was shortened by 5 bases and J by 2 bases, with 18 bases between the two germline ends. The CDR3 is 16 residues long. From germline, CDR1 is MDHEN and CDR2 SYDVKM. CDR3 amino acids: CASSRSSGTLNYGYTF. The CDR3 region has the DNA TGTGCCAGCAGTCGCTCGTCCGGGACACTCAACTATGGCTACACCTTC.